These 5 T cell receptor beta chains share one sample of origin, sequenced in a study of blood T cell repertoires in COVID-19. Clones were read by immunoSEQ multiplex PCR, and TCRdb kept only the in-frame ones, dropping some. This table has about 140,000 clones, roughly 88% appearing once. The sequenced sample was peripheral blood. The origin of the receptors is a woman between 45 and 60 years old with acute or convalescent COVID-19.

This rearrangement joins TRBV7-6 to TRBJ2-7; 11 bases align to TRBD2. CDR1 is SGHVS and CDR2 is FNYEAQ in the germline V gene. CDR3 length: 13 amino acids. V was pared by 5 bases and J by 6 bases, with 3 bases of the junction left unmatched. The CDR3 nucleotides are TGTGCCAGCAGCCTACTAGCGGGAGTCGAGCAGTACTTC. As protein: CASSLLAGVEQYF.

The genes are TRBV6-5 and TRBJ2-1; 9 nucleotides line up with TRBD2. The V gene end was trimmed by 5 bases and the J gene end by 1 base; junction bases not matched to a gene: 3. CDR1 is MNHEY, CDR2 SVGAGI, per germline. The CDR3 is 15 residues long. The CDR3 nucleotides are TGTGCCAGCAGTAAGCTAGCGGGGTCCTACAATGAGCAGTTCTTC. Encoded protein: CASSKLAGSYNEQFF.

The V and J genes are TRBV19 and TRBJ2-1; 11 bases line up with TRBD2. Germline assignment: CDR1 LNHDA and CDR2 SQIVND (reference sequence). This CDR3 spans 17 amino acids. The junction had 7 bases not matched to a gene; V was cut back by 3 bases and J by 3 bases. CDR3 region: CASSIGGLAGFYNEQFF. The CDR3, as DNA: TGTGCCAGTAGTATCGGCGGACTAGCGGGTTTCTACAATGAGCAGTTCTTC.

The J gene is TRBJ2-7, the V gene TRBV20-1, with D perhaps matching TRBD2 (6 bases). Germline V gene sequence: CDR1 DFQATT, CDR2 SNEGSKA (reference sequence). Trimming pared 6 bases from V and 3 bases from J, leaving 9 bases between. The CDR3 is made up of 11 amino acids. For the CDR3, the DNA is TGCAGTGCAAAGGAGGGCTACGAGCAGTACTTC. Translating it yields CSAKEGYEQYF.

The chain employs TRBV5-1 and TRBJ1-1; TRBD1 matches 7 bases. Germline V lookup: CDR1 SGHRS, CDR2 YFSETQ. CDR3 length equals 15 residues. After removal of 3 bases from V and 2 bases from J, the junction contained 7 bases not matched to a gene. In DNA form, the CDR3 reads TGCGCCAGCAGCTCGACAGGGTATGATAACACTGAAGCTTTCTTT. It specifies CASSSTGYDNTEAFF.